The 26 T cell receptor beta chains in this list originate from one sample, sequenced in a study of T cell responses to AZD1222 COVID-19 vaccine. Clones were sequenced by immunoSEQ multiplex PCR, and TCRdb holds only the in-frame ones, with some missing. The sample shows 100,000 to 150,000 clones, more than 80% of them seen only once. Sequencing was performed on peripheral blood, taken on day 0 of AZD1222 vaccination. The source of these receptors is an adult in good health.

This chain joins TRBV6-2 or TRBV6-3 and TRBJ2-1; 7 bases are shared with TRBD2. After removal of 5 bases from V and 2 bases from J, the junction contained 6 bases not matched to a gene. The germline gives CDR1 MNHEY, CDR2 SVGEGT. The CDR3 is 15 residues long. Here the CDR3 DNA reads TGTGCCAGCAGTCCACCTCTAGCGGCCTACAATGAGCAGTTCTTC. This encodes CASSPPLAAYNEQFF.

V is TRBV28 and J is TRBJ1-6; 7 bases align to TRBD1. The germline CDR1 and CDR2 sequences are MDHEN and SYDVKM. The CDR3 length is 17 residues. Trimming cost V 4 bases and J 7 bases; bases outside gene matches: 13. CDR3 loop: CASSWGQFVGGNSPLHF. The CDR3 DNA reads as TGTGCCAGCAGTTGGGGACAGTTTGTAGGGGGGAATTCACCCCTCCACTTT.

The CDR3 reads CASSFDPSSYNEQFF. DNA for the CDR3: TGTGCCAGCAGTTTCGATCCAAGCTCCTACAATGAGCAGTTCTTC. The rearrangement uses TRBV28 and TRBJ2-1; no definite D call. Germline V lookup: CDR1 MDHEN, CDR2 SYDVKM. There are 15 residues in the CDR3. Trimming pared 3 bases from V and 0 bases from J, leaving 9 bases between.

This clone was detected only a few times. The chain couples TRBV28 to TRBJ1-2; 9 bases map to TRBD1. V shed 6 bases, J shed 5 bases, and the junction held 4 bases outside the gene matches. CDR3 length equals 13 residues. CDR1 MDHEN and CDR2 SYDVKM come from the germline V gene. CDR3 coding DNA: TGTGCCAGCAGAGTCGGGACAGGGTATGGCTACACCTTC. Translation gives CASRVGTGYGYTF.

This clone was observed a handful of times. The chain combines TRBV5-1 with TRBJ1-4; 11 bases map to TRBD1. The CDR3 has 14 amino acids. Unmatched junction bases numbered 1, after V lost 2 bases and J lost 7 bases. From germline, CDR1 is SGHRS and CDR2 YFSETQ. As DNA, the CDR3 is TGCGCCAGCAGCTTCGGGACAGGGGGTGAAAAACTGTTTTTT. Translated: CASSFGTGGEKLFF.

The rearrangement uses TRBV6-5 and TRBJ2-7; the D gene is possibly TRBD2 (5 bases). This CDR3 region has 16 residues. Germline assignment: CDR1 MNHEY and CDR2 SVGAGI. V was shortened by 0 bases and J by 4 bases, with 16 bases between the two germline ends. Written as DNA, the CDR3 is TGTGCCAGCAGTTACTCGGTTACCGGGGTTTCATACGAGCAGTACTTC. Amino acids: CASSYSVTGVSYEQYF.

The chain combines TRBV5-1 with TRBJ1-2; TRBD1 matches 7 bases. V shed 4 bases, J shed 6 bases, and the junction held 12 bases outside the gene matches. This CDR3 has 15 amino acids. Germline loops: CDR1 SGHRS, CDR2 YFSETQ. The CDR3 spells CASSPSGGIINGYTF. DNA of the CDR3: TGCGCCAGCAGCCCTTCAGGGGGGATCATTAATGGCTACACCTTC.

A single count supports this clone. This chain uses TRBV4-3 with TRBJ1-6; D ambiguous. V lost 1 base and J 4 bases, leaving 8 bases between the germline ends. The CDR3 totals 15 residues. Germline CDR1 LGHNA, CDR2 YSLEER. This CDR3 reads CASSQAGGYNSPLHF. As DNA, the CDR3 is TGCGCCAGCAGCCAAGCTGGTGGTTATAATTCACCCCTCCACTTT.

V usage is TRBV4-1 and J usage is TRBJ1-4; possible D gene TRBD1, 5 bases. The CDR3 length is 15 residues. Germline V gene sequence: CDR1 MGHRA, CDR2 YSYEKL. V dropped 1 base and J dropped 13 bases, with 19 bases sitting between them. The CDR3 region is CASSQGRAGRQGLFF. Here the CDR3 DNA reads TGCGCCAGCAGCCAAGGGCGGGCAGGCCGCCAGGGACTGTTTTTT.

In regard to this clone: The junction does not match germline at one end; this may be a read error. Written as DNA, the CDR3 is TGTGCCAGTAGCATAGGGGTAACTAATGAAAAACTGTTTTTT. Protein product: CASSIGVTNEKLFF. This rearrangement joins TRBV19 to TRBJ1-4, with D perhaps TRBD1 (5 bases). The CDR3 sequence is 14 residues long. Germline V gives CDR1 LNHDA, CDR2 SQIVND (reference sequence). Using reference TRBV19 and TRBJ1-4 for the parts outside the CDR3, the full variable domain is DGGITQSPKYLFRKEGQNVTLSCEQNLNHDAMYWYRQDPGQGLRLIYYSQIVNDFQKGDIAEGYSVSREKKESFPLTVTSAQKNPTAFYLCASSIGVTNEKLFFGSGTQLSVL.

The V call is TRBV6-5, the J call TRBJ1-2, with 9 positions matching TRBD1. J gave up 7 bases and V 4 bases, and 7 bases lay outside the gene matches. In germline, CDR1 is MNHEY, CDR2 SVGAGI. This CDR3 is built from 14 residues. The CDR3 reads CASSLSKQGAGYTF. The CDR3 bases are TGTGCCAGCAGTTTGTCCAAACAGGGGGCTGGCTACACCTTC.

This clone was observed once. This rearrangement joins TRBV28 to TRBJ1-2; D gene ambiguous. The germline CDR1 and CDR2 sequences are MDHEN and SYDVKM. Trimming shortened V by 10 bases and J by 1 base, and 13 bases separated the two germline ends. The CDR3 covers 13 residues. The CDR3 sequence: CATIDLGNYGYTF. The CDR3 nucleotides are TGTGCCACCATCGACCTTGGTAACTATGGCTACACCTTC.

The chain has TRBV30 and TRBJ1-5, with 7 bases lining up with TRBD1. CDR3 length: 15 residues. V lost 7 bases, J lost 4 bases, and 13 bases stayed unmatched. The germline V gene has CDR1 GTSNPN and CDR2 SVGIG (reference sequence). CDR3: CAYKNRTGENQPQHF. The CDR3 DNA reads TGTGCCTACAAAAACAGGACAGGAGAAAATCAGCCCCAGCATTTT.

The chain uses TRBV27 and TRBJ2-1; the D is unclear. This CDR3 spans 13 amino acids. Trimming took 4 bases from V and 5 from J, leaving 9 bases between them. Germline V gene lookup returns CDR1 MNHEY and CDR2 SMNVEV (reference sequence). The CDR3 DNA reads TGTGCCAGCAGTTCGAACCTAAACAATGAGCAGTTCTTC. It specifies CASSSNLNNEQFF.

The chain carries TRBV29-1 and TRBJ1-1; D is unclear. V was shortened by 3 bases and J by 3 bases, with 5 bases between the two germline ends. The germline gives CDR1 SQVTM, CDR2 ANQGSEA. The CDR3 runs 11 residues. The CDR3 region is CSVDADTEAFF. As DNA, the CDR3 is TGCAGCGTTGATGCGGACACTGAAGCTTTCTTT. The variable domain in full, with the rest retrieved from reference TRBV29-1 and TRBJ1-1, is SAVISQKPSRDICQRGTSLTIQCQVDSQVTMMFWYRQQPGQSLTLIATANQGSEATYESGFVIDKFPISRPNLTFSTLTVSNMSPEDSSIYLCSVDADTEAFFGQGTRLTVV.

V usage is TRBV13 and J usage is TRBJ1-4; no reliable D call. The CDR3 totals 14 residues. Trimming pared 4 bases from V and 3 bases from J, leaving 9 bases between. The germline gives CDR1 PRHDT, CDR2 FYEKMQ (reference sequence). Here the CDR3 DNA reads TGTGCCAGCAGCTACCGAGAAGCTAATGAAAAACTGTTTTTT. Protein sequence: CASSYREANEKLFF.

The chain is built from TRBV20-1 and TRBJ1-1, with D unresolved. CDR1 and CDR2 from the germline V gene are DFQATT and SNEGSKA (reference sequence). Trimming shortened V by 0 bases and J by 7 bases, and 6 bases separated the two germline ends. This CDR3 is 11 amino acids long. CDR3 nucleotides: TGCAGTGCTAGAGATCTTGGTGAAGCTTTCTTT. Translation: CSARDLGEAFF.

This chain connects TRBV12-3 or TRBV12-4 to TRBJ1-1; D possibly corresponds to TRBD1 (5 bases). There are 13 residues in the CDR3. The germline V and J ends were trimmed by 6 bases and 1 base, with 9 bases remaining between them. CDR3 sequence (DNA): TGTGCCAGCAGAACACAGGAGAACACTGAAGCTTTCTTT. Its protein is CASRTQENTEAFF.

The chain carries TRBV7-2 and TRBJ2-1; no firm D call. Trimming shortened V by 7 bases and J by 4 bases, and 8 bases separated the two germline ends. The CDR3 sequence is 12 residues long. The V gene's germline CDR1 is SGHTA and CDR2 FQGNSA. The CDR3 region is CASTLPYNEQFF. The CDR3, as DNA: TGTGCCAGCACCCTCCCGTACAATGAGCAGTTCTTC.

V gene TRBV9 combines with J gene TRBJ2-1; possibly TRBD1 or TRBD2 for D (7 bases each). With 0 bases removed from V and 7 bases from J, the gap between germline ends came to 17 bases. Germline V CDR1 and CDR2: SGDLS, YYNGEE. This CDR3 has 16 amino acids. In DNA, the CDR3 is TGTGCCAGCAGCGTAGCTCAGGGGGGGGCAGAAAATGAGCAGTTCTTC. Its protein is CASSVAQGGAENEQFF.

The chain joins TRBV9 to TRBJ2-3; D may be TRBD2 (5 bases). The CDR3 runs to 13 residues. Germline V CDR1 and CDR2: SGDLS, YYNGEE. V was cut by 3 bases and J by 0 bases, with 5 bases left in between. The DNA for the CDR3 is TGTGCCAGCAGCGGGACTAGCACAGATACGCAGTATTTT. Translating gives CASSGTSTDTQYF.

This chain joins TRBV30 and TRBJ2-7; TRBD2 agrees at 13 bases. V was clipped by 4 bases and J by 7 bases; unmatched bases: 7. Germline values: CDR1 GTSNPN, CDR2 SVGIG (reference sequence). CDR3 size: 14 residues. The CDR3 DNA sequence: TGTGCCTGGACCGGACTAGCGGGAGCTGGAGAGCAGTACTTC. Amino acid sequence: CAWTGLAGAGEQYF.

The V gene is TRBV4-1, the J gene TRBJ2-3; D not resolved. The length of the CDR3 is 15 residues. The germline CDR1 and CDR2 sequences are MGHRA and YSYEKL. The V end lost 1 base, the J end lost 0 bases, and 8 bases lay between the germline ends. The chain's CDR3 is CASSQGGSSTDTQYF. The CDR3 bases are TGCGCCAGCAGCCAAGGCGGTTCTAGCACAGATACGCAGTATTTT.

CDR3: CASSIGVTASGVLETQYF. The CDR3 nucleotides read TGTGCCAGTAGTATTGGGGTGACGGCTAGCGGGGTTTTGGAGACCCAGTACTTC. The chain uses TRBV19 and TRBJ2-5; the match to TRBD2 covers 9 bases. CDR1 LNHDA and CDR2 SQIVND come from the germline V gene (reference sequence). The CDR3 length is 18 residues. With 3 bases clipped from V and 5 bases from J, the junction kept 16 bases outside the gene matches.

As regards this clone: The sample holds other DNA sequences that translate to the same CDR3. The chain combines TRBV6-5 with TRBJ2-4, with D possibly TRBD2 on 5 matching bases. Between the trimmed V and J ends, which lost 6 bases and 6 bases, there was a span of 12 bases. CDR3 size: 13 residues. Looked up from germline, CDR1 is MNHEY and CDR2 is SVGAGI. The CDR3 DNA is TGTGCCAGCAGCCCAGGACGGGGAAACATTCAGTACTTC. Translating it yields CASSPGRGNIQYF.

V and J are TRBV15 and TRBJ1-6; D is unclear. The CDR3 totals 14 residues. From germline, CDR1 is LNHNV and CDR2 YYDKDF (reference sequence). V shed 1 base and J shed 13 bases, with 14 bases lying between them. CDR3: CATSRAGGKGPLHF. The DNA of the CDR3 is TGTGCCACCAGCAGAGCGGGAGGGAAAGGGCCCCTCCACTTT.